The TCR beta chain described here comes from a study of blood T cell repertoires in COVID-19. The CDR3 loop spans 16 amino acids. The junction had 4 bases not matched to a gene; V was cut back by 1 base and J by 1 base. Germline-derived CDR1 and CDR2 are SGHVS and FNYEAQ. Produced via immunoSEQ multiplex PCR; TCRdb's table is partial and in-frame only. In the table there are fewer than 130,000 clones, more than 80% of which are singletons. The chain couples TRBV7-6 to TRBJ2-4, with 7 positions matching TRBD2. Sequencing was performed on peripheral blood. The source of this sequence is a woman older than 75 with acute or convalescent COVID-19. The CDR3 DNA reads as TGTGCCAGCAGCTTAGGGCTGCGGGGGGCCAAAAACATTCAGTACTTC. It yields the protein CASSLGLRGAKNIQYF.